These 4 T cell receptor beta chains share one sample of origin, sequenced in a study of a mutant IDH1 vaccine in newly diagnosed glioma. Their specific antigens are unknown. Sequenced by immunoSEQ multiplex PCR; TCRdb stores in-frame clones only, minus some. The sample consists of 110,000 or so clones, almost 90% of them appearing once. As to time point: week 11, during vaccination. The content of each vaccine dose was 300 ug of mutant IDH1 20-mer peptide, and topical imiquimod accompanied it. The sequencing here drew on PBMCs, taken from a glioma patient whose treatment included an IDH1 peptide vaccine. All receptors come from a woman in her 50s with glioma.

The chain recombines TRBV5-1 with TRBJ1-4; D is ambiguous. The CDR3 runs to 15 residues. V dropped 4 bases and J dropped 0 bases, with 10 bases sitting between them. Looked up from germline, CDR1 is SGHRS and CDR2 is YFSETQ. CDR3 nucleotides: TGCGCCAGCAGCCCCCGACACCCAACTAATGAAAAACTGTTTTTT. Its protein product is CASSPRHPTNEKLFF.

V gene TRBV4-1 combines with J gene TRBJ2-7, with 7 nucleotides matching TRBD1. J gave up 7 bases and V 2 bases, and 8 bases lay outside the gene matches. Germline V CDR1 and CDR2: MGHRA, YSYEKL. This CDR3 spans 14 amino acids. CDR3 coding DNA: TGCGCCAGCAGCCAACATCGGACAGGCCGGGAGCAGTACTTC. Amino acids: CASSQHRTGREQYF.

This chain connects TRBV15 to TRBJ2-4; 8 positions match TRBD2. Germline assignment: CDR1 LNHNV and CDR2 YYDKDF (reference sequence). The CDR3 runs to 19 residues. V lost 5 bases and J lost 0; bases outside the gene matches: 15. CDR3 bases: TGTGCCACCAGCGGCCCGACTAGCGACTTTTATCTAGCCAAAAACATTCAGTACTTC. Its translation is CATSGPTSDFYLAKNIQYF.

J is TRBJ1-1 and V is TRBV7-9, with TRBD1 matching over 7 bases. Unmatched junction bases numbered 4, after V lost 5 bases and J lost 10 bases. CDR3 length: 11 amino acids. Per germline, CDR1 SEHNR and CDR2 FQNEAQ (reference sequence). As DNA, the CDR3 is TGTGCCAGCAGCCGGGACAGCCGAGCTTTCTTT. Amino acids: CASSRDSRAFF. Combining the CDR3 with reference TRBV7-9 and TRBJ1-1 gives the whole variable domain DTGVSQNPRHKITKRGQNVTFRCDPISEHNRLYWYRQTLGQGPEFLTYFQNEAQLEKSRLLSDRFSAERPKGSFSTLEIQRTEQGDSAMYLCASSRDSRAFFGQGTRLTVV.